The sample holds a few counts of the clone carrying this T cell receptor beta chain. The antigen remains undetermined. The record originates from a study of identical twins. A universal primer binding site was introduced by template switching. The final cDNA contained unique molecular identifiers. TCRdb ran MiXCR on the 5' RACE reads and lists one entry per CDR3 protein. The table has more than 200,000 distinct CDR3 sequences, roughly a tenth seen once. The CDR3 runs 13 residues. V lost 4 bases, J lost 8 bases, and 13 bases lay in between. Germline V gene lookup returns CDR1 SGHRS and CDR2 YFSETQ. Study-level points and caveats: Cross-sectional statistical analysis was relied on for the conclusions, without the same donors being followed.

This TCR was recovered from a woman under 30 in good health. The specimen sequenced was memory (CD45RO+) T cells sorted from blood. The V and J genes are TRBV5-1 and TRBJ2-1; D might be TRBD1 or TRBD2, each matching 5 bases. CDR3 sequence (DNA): TGCGCCAGCAGCCGGGGCGGAGGCGATGAGCAGTTCTTC. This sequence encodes CASSRGGGDEQFF.